The text below deals with one T cell receptor (beta chain). The junction differs from germline at one of its ends, possibly a read error. The record originates from a study of tumor-infiltrating lymphocytes in primary liver carcinoma. Bulk tissue was left unsorted, and RNA and DNA were co-extracted from 20-30 mg of it. Patients were chronically HBV-infected and treatment-naive. The authors sampled five separate regions per tumor. The CDR3 length is 18 residues. Germline CDR1 reads MNHEY; CDR2 reads SVGAGI. From roughly 0.45 ug total RNA, TCR beta cDNA was generated with a primer in the constant region. It was through three nested multiplex PCR rounds of slightly modified ARM-PCR that TCR beta libraries arose. The first two PCR rounds used TRBV1-TRBV30 forward primers with a C-beta reverse primer, about 10 cycles each. TCRdb re-derived calls from the multiplex PCR reads in MiXCR, one entry per CDR3 protein. The table lists approximately 110,000 distinct CDR3 sequences, 55% to 75% of them singletons.

The sequence was obtained from a woman aged 60-75 years with primary liver carcinoma and hepatitis B virus infection. The chain links TRBV6-5 to TRBJ2-2, with 7 bases lining up with TRBD2. The sequenced sample consisted of liver tumor tissue from sampling region 3. As for subset: tumor region T3, left-lateral pole. The CDR3 region is CASGYSIRGGRNTGEQFF. CDR3 coding DNA: TGTGCCAGCGGTTACTCGATTCGGGGCGGGAGAAACACCGGGGAGCAGTTTTTT.